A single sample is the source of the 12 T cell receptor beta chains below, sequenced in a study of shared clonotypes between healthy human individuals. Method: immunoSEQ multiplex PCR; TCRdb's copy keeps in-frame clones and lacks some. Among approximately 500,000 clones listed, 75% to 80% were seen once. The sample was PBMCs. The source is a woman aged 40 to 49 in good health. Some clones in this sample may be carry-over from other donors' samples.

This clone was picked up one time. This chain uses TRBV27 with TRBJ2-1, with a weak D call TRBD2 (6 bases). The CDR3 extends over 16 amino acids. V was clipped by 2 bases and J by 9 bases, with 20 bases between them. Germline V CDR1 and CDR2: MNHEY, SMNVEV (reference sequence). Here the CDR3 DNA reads TGTGCCAGCAGTTTACCTCTTAGCGGCCCTACAAGTGAGCAGTTCTTC. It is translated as CASSLPLSGPTSEQFF.

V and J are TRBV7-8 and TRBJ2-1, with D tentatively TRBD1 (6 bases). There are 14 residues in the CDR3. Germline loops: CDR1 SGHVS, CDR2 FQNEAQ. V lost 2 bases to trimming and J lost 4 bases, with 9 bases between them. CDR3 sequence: CASSLQGIYNEQFF. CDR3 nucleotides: TGTGCCAGCAGCTTACAGGGGATTTACAATGAGCAGTTCTTC.

Written as DNA, the CDR3 is TGCGCCAGCAGCTTGGACAAACTTAGCGGCCCCTCCTACAATGAGCAGTTCTTC. It is translated as CASSLDKLSGPSYNEQFF. The rearrangement uses TRBV5-1 and TRBJ2-1; D might be TRBD2 (6 bases). The germline gives CDR1 SGHRS, CDR2 YFSETQ. This CDR3 contains 18 residues. V lost 0 bases and J lost 0, with 16 bases in between.

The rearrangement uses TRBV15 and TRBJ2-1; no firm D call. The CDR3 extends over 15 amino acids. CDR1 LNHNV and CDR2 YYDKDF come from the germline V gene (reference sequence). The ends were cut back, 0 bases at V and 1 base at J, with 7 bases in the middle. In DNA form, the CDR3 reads TGTGCCACCAGCAGAGATGCTAGGTCCTACAATGAGCAGTTCTTC. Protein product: CATSRDARSYNEQFF.

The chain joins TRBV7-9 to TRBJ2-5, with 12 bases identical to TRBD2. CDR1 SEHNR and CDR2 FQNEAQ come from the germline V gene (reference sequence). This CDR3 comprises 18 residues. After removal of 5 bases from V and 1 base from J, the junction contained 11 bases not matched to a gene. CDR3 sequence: CASSGSLAGGALQETQYF. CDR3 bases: TGTGCCAGCAGCGGATCCCTAGCGGGGGGGGCCCTCCAAGAGACCCAGTACTTC.

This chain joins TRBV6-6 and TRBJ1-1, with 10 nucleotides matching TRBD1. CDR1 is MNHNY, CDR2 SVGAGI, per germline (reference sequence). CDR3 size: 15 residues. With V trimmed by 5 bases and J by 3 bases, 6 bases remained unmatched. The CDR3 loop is CASSGWDRGHTEAFF. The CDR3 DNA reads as TGTGCCAGCAGTGGCTGGGACAGGGGACACACTGAAGCTTTCTTT.

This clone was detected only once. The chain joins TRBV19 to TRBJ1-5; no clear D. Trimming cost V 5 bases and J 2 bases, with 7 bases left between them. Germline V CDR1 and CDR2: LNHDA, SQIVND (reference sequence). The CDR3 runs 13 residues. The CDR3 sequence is CASSLRGNQPQHF. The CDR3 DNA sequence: TGTGCCAGTAGTTTACGAGGCAATCAGCCCCAGCATTTT. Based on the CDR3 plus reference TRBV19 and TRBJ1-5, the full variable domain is DGGITQSPKYLFRKEGQNVTLSCEQNLNHDAMYWYRQDPGQGLRLIYYSQIVNDFQKGDIAEGYSVSREKKESFPLTVTSAQKNPTAFYLCASSLRGNQPQHFGDGTRLSIL.

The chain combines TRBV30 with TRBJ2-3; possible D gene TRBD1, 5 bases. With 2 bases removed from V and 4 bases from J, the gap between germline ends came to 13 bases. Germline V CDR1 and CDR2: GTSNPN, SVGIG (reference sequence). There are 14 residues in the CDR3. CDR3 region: CAWSPLGVSDTQYF. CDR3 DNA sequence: TGTGCCTGGAGTCCATTAGGGGTCTCAGATACGCAGTATTTT.

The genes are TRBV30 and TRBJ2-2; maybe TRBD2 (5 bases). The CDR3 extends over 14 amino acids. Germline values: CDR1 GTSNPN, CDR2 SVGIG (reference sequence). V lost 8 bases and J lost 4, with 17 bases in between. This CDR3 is CANQRVTGTGELFF. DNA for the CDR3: TGTGCCAACCAGAGGGTGACGGGCACCGGGGAGCTGTTTTTT.

The CDR3 DNA follows: TGTGCCAGCAGTGACTCCCTAGGGAGGGCCCTATATTTT. It translates to CASSDSLGRALYF. The chain links TRBV6-4 to TRBJ2-3, with 7 bases fitting TRBD2. Per the germline V gene, CDR1 is MRHNA and CDR2 is SNTAGT. Trimming cost V 0 bases and J 15 bases; bases outside gene matches: 9. CDR3 length: 13 amino acids.

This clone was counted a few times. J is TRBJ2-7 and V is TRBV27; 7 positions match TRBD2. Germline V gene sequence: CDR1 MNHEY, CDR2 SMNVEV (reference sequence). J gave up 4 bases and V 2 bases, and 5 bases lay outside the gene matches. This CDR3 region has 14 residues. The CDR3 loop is CASSLGGRDYEQYF. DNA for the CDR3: TGTGCCAGCAGTTTAGGAGGGAGGGATTACGAGCAGTACTTC.

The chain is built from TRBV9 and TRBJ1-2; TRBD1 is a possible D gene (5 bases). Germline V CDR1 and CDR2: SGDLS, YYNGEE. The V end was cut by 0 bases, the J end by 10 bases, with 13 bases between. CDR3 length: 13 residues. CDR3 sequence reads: CASSVEEGRPYTF. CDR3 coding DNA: TGTGCCAGCAGCGTAGAGGAGGGGAGGCCCTACACCTTC.